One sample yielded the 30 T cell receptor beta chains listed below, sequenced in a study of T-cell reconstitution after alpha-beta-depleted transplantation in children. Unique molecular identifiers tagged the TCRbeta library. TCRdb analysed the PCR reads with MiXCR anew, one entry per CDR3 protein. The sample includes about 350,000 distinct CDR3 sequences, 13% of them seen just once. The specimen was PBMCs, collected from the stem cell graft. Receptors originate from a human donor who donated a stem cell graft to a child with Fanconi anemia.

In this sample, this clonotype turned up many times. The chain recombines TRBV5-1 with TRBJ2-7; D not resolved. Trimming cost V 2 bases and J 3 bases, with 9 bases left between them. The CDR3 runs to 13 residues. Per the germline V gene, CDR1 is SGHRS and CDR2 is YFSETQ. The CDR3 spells CASSFREDYEQYF. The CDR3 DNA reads TGCGCCAGCAGCTTCAGAGAAGACTACGAGCAGTACTTC.

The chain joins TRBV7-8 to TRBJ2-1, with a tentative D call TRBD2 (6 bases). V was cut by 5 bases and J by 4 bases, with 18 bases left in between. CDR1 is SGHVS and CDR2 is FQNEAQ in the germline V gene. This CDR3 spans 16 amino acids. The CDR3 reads CASSTSPSPDYNEQFF. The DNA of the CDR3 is TGTGCCAGCAGCACTAGCCCCTCACCGGATTACAATGAGCAGTTCTTC.

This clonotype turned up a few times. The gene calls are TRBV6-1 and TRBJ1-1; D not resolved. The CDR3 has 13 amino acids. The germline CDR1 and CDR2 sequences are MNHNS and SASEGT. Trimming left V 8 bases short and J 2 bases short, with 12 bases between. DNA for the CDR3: TGTGCCAGCCGGCGAGCGGGAAACACTGAAGCTTTCTTT. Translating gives CASRRAGNTEAFF.

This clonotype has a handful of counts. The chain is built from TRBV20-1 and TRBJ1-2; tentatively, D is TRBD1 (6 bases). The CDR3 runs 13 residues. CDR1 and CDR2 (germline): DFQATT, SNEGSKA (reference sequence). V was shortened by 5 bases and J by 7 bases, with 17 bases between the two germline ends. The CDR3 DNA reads TGCAGTGCTGGGCTGGGGGGGGCAGCTGGCTACACCTTC. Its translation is CSAGLGGAAGYTF.

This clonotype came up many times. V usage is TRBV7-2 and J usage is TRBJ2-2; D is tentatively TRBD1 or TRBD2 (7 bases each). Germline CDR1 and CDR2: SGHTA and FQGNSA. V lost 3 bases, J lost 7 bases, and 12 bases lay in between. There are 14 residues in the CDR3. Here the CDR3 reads CASSFQGGDGELFF. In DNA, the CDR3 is TGTGCCAGCAGCTTCCAGGGGGGGGACGGGGAGCTGTTTTTT.

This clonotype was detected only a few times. CDR3 amino acids: CSALGQGGQKETQYF. The DNA of the CDR3 is TGCAGTGCTCTTGGACAGGGAGGCCAGAAAGAGACCCAGTACTTC. V usage is TRBV20-1 and J usage is TRBJ2-5; 8 bases are shared with TRBD1. There are 15 residues in the CDR3. Per germline, CDR1 DFQATT and CDR2 SNEGSKA (reference sequence). V dropped 5 bases and J dropped 3; count of bases not matched to a gene: 11.

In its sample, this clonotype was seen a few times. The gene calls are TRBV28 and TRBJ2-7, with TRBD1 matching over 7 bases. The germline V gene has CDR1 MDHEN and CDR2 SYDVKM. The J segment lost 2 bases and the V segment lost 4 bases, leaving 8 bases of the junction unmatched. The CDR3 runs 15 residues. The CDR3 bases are TGTGCCAGCAGTTCGCCGTCGGGACAGACCTACGAGCAGTACGTC. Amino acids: CASSSPSGQTYEQYV.

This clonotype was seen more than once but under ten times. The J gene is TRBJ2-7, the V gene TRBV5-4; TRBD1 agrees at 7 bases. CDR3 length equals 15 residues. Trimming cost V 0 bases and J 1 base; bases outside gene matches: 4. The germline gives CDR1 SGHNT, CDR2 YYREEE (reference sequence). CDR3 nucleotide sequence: TGTGCCAGCAGCTTGGGGGGGACAGAGTCCTACGAGCAGTACTTC. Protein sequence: CASSLGGTESYEQYF.

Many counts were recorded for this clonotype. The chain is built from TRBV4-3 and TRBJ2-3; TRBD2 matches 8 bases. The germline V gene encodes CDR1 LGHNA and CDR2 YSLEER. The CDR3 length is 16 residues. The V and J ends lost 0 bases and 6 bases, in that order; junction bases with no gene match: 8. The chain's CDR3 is CASSQEPAGVGDTQYF. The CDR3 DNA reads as TGCGCCAGCAGCCAAGAACCAGCGGGGGTAGGGGATACGCAGTATTTT.

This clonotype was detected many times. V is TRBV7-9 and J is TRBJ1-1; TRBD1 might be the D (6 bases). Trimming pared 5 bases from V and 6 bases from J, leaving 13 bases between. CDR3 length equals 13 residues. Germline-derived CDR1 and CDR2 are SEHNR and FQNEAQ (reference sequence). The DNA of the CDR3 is TGTGCCAGCAGCGACGCCGGGACACCTGAAGCTTTCTTT. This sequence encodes CASSDAGTPEAFF.

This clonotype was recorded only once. DNA for the CDR3: TGTGCCAGCAGGGACTCAGAACAGGGTTACTACAATGAGCAGTTCTTC. Amino acid sequence: CASRDSEQGYYNEQFF. V is TRBV27 and J is TRBJ2-1; D is perhaps TRBD1 (6 bases). The CDR3 is 16 amino acids. The germline V gene has CDR1 MNHEY and CDR2 SMNVEV (reference sequence). V lost 6 bases and J 3 bases, leaving 18 bases between the germline ends.

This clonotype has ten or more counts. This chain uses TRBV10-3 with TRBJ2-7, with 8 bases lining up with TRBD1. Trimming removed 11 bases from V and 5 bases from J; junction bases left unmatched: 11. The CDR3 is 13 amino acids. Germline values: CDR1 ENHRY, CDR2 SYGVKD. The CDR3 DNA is TGTGCCGTTAGAGGACAGGGAATTGACGAGCAGTACTTC. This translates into CAVRGQGIDEQYF.

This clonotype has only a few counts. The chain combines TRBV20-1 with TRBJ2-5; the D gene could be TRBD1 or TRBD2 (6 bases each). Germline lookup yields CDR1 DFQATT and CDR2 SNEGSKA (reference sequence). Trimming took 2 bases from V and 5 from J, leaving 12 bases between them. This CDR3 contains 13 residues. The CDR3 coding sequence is TGCAGTGCTAGAAGGGGGGTACGGGAGACCCAGTACTTC. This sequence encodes CSARRGVRETQYF.

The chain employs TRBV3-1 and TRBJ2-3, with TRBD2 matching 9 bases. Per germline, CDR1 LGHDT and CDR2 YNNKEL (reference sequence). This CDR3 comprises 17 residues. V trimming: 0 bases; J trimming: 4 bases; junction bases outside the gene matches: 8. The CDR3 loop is CASSQEMIAGVPDTQYF. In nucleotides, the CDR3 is TGTGCCAGCAGCCAAGAAATGATAGCGGGGGTGCCAGATACGCAGTATTTT.

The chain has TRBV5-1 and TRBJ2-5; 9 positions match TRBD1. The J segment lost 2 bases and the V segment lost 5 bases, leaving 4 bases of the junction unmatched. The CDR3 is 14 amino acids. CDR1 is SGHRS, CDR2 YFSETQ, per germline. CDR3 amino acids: CASRQGAQQETQYF. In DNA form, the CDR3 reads TGCGCCAGCAGACAGGGGGCCCAACAAGAGACCCAGTACTTC.

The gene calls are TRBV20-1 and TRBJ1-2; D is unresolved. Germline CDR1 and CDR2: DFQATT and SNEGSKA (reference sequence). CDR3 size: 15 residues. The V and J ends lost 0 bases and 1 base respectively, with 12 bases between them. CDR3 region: CSARDEREFNYGYTF. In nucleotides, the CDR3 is TGCAGTGCTAGAGATGAAAGGGAATTTAACTATGGCTACACCTTC.

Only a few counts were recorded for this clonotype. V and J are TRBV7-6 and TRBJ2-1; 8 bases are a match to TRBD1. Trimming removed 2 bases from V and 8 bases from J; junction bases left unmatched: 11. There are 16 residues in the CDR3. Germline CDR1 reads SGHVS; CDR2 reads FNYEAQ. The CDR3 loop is CASSLRRPGGWDEQFF. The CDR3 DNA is TGTGCCAGCAGCTTAAGACGTCCAGGGGGCTGGGATGAGCAGTTCTTC.

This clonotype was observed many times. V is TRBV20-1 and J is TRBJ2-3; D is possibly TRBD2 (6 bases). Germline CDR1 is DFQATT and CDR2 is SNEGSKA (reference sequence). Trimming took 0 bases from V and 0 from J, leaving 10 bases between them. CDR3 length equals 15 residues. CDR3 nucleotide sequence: TGCAGTGCTAGAGATCTGGGGGGAAGCACAGATACGCAGTATTTT. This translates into CSARDLGGSTDTQYF.

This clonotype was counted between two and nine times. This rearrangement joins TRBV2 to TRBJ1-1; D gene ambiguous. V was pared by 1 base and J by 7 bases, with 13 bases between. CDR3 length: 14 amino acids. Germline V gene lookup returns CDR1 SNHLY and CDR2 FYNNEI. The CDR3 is CASSEGGRIGEAFF. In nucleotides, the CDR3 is TGTGCCAGCAGTGAAGGCGGCCGTATTGGTGAAGCTTTCTTT.

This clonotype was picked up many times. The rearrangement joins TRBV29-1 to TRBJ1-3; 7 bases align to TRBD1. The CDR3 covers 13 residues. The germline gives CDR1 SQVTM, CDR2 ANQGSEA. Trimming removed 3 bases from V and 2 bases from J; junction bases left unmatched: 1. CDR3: CSVDTGAGNTIYF. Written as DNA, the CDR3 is TGCAGCGTTGATACAGGGGCTGGAAACACCATATATTTT. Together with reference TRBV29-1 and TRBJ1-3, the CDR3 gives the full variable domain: SAVISQKPSRDICQRGTSLTIQCQVDSQVTMMFWYRQQPGQSLTLIATANQGSEATYESGFVIDKFPISRPNLTFSTLTVSNMSPEDSSIYLCSVDTGAGNTIYFGEGSWLTVV.

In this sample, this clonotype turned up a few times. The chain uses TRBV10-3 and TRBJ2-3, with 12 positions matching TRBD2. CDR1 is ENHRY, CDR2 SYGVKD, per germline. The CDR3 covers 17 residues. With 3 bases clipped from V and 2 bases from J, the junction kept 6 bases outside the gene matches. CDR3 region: CAISERTSGIPTDTQYF. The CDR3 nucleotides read TGTGCCATCAGTGAACGGACTAGCGGGATCCCCACAGATACGCAGTATTTT.

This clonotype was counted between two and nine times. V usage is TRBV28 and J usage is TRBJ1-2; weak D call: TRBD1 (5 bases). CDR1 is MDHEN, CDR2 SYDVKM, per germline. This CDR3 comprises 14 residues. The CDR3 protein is CATIEGQGNYGYTF. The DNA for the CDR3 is TGTGCAACAATAGAAGGGCAGGGTAACTATGGCTACACCTTC.

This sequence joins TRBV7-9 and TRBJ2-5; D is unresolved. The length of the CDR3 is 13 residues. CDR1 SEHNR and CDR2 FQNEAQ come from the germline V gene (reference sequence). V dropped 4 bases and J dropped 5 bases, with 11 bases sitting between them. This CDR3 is CASSSPVGETQYF. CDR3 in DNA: TGTGCCAGCAGCTCCCCTGTCGGGGAGACCCAGTACTTC.

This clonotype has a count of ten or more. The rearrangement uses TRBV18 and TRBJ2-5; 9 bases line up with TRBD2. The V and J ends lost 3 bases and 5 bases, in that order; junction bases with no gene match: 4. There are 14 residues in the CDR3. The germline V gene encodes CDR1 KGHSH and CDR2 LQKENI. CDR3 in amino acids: CASSPSGTSETQYF. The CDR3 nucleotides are TGTGCCAGCTCACCCTCGGGGACTAGCGAGACCCAGTACTTC.

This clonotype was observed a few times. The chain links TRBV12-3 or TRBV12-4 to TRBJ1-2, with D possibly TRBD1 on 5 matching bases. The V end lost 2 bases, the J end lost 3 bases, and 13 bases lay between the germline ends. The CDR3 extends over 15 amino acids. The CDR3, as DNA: TGTGCCAGCAGTTTAAGGAGAGACAGTGACTATGGCTACACCTTC. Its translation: CASSLRRDSDYGYTF.

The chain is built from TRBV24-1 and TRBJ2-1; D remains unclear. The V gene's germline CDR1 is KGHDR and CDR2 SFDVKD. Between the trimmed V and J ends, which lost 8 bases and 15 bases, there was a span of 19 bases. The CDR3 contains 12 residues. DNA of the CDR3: TGTGCCACCATTTATGCGAACGCCAAATCGTTCTTC. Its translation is CATIYANAKSFF.

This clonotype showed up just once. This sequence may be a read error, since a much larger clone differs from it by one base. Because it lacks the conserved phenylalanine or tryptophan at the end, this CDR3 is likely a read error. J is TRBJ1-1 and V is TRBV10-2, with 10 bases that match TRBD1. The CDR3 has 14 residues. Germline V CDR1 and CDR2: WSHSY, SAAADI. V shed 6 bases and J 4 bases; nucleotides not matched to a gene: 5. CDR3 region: CASRKDRGGTEAFV. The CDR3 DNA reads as TGCGCCAGCAGGAAGGACAGGGGGGGCACTGAAGCTTTCGTT.

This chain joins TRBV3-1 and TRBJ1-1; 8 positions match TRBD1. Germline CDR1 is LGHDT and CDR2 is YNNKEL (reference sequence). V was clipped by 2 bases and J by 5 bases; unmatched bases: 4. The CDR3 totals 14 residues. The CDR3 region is CASSQYGTGTEAFF. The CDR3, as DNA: TGTGCCAGCAGCCAATACGGGACAGGAACTGAAGCTTTCTTT.

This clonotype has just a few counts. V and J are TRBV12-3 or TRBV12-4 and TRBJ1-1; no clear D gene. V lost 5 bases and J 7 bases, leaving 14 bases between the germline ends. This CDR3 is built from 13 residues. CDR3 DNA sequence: TGTGCCAGCAGTCTCCAAATGACTGATGAAGCTTTCTTT. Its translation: CASSLQMTDEAFF.

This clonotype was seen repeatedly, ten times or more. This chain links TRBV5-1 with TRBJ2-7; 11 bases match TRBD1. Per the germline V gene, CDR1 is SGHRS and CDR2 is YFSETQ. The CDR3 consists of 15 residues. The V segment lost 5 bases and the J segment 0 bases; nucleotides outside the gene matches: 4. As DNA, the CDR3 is TGCGCCAGCAGGTTCGGGACAGGGGGCTCCTACGAGCAGTACTTC. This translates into CASRFGTGGSYEQYF.